This TCR beta chain was recorded in a study of OX40 agonist ivuxolimab in advanced cancers. Turning to the overall study: Ivuxolimab was a fully human IgG2 agonistic monoclonal antibody targeting the costimulatory receptor OX40 (CD134). Intravenous ivuxolimab was administered to patients every 2 weeks at six dose levels: 0.01, 0.1, 0.3, 1.5, 3 and 10 mg/kg. Peripheral TCRbeta sequencing was intended to test whether TCR sequence diversity was altered and clonal T-cell expansion was caused by ivuxolimab. Partial responses occurred in three dose-escalation patients, of whom one had hepatocellular carcinoma and two had cutaneous melanoma. In the dose-escalation cohort, 82.7% of patients were male, and the mean age was approximately 64 years, with a range of about 23 to 85. Prior anti-PD-1, anti-PD-L1 or anti-CTLA-4 therapy was permitted, and checkpoint inhibitors had been received by 30% to 40% of dose-escalation patients. The paper reports the monotherapy dose-escalation portion (N of about 50 patients) of the phase I ivuxolimab trial. Of the approximately 50 dose-escalation patients, hepatocellular carcinoma was present in about 20, melanoma in some 15, renal cell carcinoma in 9 and head and neck cancer in 9. What the research found in general, with its limitations: In partial responders in the 0.1-3.0 mg/kg groups, normalized peripheral clonal expansion was found to be among the lowest, especially among CD8+ T cells. After ivuxolimab, expanded clones were on average more numerous among CD8+ T cells than among CD4+ T cells. The antigen specificity of the peripheral T cells that underwent clonal expansion was not determined. Clonal expansion of both CD4+ and CD8+ blood T cells was observed from baseline to week 6 at doses 0.1 to 3.0 mg/kg. Low levels of normalized T-cell clonal expansion were also seen in some patients who did not respond.

The trial excluded patients who had a history of autoimmune disease or were on systemic immunosuppression. Peripheral blood for TCR sequencing was drawn from every dose cohort at baseline, at cycle 4 day 1 and at cycle 7 day 1. Samples were obtained from an open-label, multicenter, first-in-human phase I dose-escalation trial of ivuxolimab. The trial enrolled adults with locally advanced or metastatic head and neck squamous cell, hepatocellular, melanoma or renal cell carcinoma. Before TCR sequencing, CD4+ T cells and CD8+ T cells from peripheral blood were sorted into separate populations. Trimming removed 0 bases from V and 5 bases from J, leaving 13 bases between the germline ends. CDR3 length: 15 amino acids, cysteine to phenylalanine. Kept here is only the CDR3 DNA, which spans 45 bases and is read in frame from base 1. Looking up the germline V gene yields CDR1 SGHAT and CDR2 FQNNGV. Worth noting for this clone: Its antigen is not yet known. No base quality values were provided; no much bigger clone lies one nucleotide off.

For sequencing of the TCRbeta CDR3 region, genomic DNA was extracted from the sorted cells. The immunoSEQ Assay was used for sequencing of TCRbeta CDR3 regions. TCRdb mirrors the immuneACCESS table, restricted to in-frame sequences. Some clones are absent from its copies; in checked studies, under half trace to an unresolved V gene, and the reason for the others is unknown. This sample has some 20,000 clones in its table, and 65% to 75% of those were observed once. The ten largest make up 20% to 30% of the sample. The sequence is built from TRBV11-2 and TRBJ2-5, and the D gene may be TRBD2, 5 bases matching. This sequence originates from an adult with an advanced solid tumor such as melanoma, head and neck, liver or kidney cancer. The sample here was CD4+ or CD8+ T cells sorted from blood, taken in a trial of the OX40 agonist ivuxolimab. This receptor carries the CDR3 CASSLEFRGTETQYF. The bases read TGTGCCAGCAGCTTAGAGTTTCGGGGAACGGAGACCCAGTACTTC.